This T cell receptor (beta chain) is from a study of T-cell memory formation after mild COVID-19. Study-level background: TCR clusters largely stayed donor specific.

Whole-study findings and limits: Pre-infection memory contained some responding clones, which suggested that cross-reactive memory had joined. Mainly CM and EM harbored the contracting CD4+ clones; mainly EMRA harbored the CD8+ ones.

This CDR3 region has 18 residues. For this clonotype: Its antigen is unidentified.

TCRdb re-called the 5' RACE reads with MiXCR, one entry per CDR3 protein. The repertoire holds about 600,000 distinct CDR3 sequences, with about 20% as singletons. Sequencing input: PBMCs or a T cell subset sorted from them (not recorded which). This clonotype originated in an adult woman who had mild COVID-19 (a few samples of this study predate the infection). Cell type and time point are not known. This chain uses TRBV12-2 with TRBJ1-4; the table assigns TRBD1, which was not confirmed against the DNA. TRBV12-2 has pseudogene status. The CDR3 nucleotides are TGTGCAAGTCGCTTAGCAAACCGGACAGGGCTCTGTATTGAAAAACTGTTTTTT. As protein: CASRLANRTGLCIEKLFF.